This entry lists 25 T cell receptor beta chains sequenced from one sample in a study of graft-versus-host responses after intestinal transplantation. Clones were read by immunoSEQ multiplex PCR, and TCRdb kept only the in-frame ones, dropping some. The profile shows about 73,000 clones, roughly 89% of them singletons. These receptors' targets are unknown. The sequenced sample was unstimulated CD8+ T cells sorted from spleen or lymph node cells, obtained before transplant. The receptor source for this set is a human donor who was the organ donor for an intestinal transplant.

The CDR3, as DNA: TGCGCCAGCAGCCTCGCCTTCTTAAGGACAGGCATCTATGGCTACACCTTC. Translation: CASSLAFLRTGIYGYTF. The V call is TRBV4-1, the J call TRBJ1-2, with 7 bases matching TRBD1. CDR3 size: 17 residues. The germline V gene encodes CDR1 MGHRA and CDR2 YSYEKL. V lost 4 bases to trimming and J lost 4 bases; unmatched junction nucleotides: 15.

This sequence joins TRBV10-3 and TRBJ2-1, with D tentatively TRBD1 (8 bases). Germline V gene sequence: CDR1 ENHRY, CDR2 SYGVKD. The CDR3 is 14 residues long. V lost 9 bases and J lost 5, with 17 bases in between. The CDR3 sequence: CAMGEGQEDNEQFF. The CDR3 bases are TGTGCCATGGGGGAGGGACAGGAGGACAATGAGCAGTTCTTC.

CDR3 loop: CASSLPHRGQETQYF. The CDR3 nucleotides are TGTGCCAGCAGCTTACCCCACAGGGGGCAAGAGACCCAGTACTTC. The V gene is TRBV7-6, the J gene TRBJ2-5, with 8 bases matching TRBD1. This CDR3 is built from 15 residues. Germline CDR1 reads SGHVS; CDR2 reads FNYEAQ. Germline trimming cut 2 bases from V and 2 bases from J; bases unmatched to any gene: 4.

The sample holds one count of this clone. The V call is TRBV19, the J call TRBJ2-6; 7 bases are a match to TRBD1. Germline loops: CDR1 LNHDA, CDR2 SQIVND (reference sequence). V shed 6 bases and J 0 bases; nucleotides not matched to a gene: 8. This CDR3 has 17 residues. This CDR3 is CASSTGTEDSGANVLTF. CDR3 DNA: TGTGCCAGTAGCACCGGGACAGAGGACTCTGGGGCCAACGTCCTGACTTTC.

The rearrangement joins TRBV18 to TRBJ2-5, with 7 bases that match TRBD2. The CDR3 is 15 residues long. From germline, CDR1 is KGHSH and CDR2 LQKENI. The ends lost 2 bases at V and 2 bases at J; junction bases unmatched: 5. This CDR3 is CASSPVLAVQETQYF. The CDR3 DNA sequence: TGTGCCAGCTCACCAGTTCTAGCGGTTCAAGAGACCCAGTACTTC.

This chain connects TRBV11-2 to TRBJ2-3; tentative D call: TRBD2 (5 bases). The germline V gene encodes CDR1 SGHAT and CDR2 FQNNGV. The CDR3 has 14 amino acids. The germline V and J ends were trimmed by 1 base and 12 bases, with 17 bases remaining between them. CDR3: CASSLVPSPRGQYF. CDR3 in DNA: TGTGCCAGCAGCTTAGTACCATCACCCCGGGGACAGTATTTT.

V gene TRBV18 combines with J gene TRBJ2-5; weak D call: TRBD2 (6 bases). This CDR3 is built from 15 residues. Germline V CDR1 and CDR2: KGHSH, LQKENI. V was pared by 6 bases and J by 4 bases, with 18 bases between. Here the CDR3 reads CASSPSAGRGETQYF. For the CDR3, the DNA is TGTGCCAGCTCGCCATCGGCGGGGCGGGGAGAGACCCAGTACTTC.

The gene calls are TRBV5-6 and TRBJ1-1, with D perhaps matching TRBD1 (5 bases). Germline CDR1 SGHDT, CDR2 YYEEEE. With 4 bases removed from V and 2 bases from J, the gap between germline ends came to 12 bases. This CDR3 has 14 amino acids. The CDR3 DNA is TGTGCCAGCAGCCATTGGGGCGGCAACACTGAAGCTTTCTTT. It translates to CASSHWGGNTEAFF.

The V gene is TRBV5-6, the J gene TRBJ2-3, with D unresolved. The ends were cut back, 3 bases at V and 7 bases at J, with 6 bases in the middle. The CDR3 runs to 11 residues. Germline CDR1 and CDR2: SGHDT and YYEEEE. The CDR3 spells CASSYSNTQYF. CDR3 DNA sequence: TGTGCCAGCAGCTACTCCAATACGCAGTATTTT. Combining the CDR3 with reference TRBV5-6 and TRBJ2-3 gives the whole variable domain DAGVTQSPTHLIKTRGQQVTLRCSPKSGHDTVSWYQQALGQGPQFIFQYYEEEERQRGNFPDRFSGHQFPNYSSELNVNALLLGDSALYLCASSYSNTQYFGPGTRLTVL.

The V call is TRBV10-1, the J call TRBJ2-1; perhaps TRBD1 as D (6 bases). Germline CDR1 reads WNHNN; CDR2 reads SYGVQD (reference sequence). The CDR3 spans 16 residues. Trimming removed 2 bases at V and 7 bases at J, with 18 bases between. The CDR3 is CASSEPLQGFRNEQFF. CDR3 in DNA: TGCGCCAGCAGTGAGCCACTACAGGGTTTCCGGAATGAGCAGTTCTTC.

This chain links TRBV29-1 with TRBJ1-4; TRBD1 agrees at 7 bases. With V trimmed by 5 bases and J by 0 bases, 9 bases remained unmatched. Germline V gene sequence: CDR1 SQVTM, CDR2 ANQGSEA. The CDR3 covers 16 residues. CDR3: CSVSDNRGATNEKLFF. The DNA for the CDR3 is TGCAGCGTTAGTGATAACAGGGGAGCAACTAATGAAAAACTGTTTTTT. Looking up the rest from reference TRBV29-1 and TRBJ1-4 gives the full variable domain: SAVISQKPSRDICQRGTSLTIQCQVDSQVTMMFWYRQQPGQSLTLIATANQGSEATYESGFVIDKFPISRPNLTFSTLTVSNMSPEDSSIYLCSVSDNRGATNEKLFFGSGTQLSVL.

V and J are TRBV4-1 and TRBJ1-5; weak D call: TRBD1 (5 bases). The CDR3 has 14 amino acids. Trimming took 5 bases from V and 5 from J, leaving 13 bases between them. In germline, CDR1 is MGHRA, CDR2 YSYEKL. In DNA form, the CDR3 reads TGCGCCAGCAGCTCGGGACTGCTTCATCAGCCCCAGCATTTT. Translated, it gives CASSSGLLHQPQHF.

This clone has just one count. The CDR3 spells CASSEDRGSTDTQYF. The CDR3 coding sequence is TGTGCCAGCAGTGAAGACAGGGGGTCCACAGATACGCAGTATTTT. The gene calls are TRBV6-1 and TRBJ2-3, with 8 bases lining up with TRBD1. The CDR3 runs to 15 residues. Germline loops: CDR1 MNHNS, CDR2 SASEGT. With V trimmed by 1 base and J by 2 bases, 2 bases remained unmatched.

The V and J genes are TRBV28 and TRBJ2-7, with unresolved D. This CDR3 region has 12 residues. Germline V gene sequence: CDR1 MDHEN, CDR2 SYDVKM. Trimming pared 4 bases from V and 4 bases from J, leaving 8 bases between. The CDR3 nucleotides read TGTGCCAGCAGTTCGACTCAATACGAGCAGTACGTC. This codes for CASSSTQYEQYV.

The chain joins TRBV28 to TRBJ1-5, with a tentative D call TRBD1 (5 bases). Germline V lookup: CDR1 MDHEN, CDR2 SYDVKM. V gave up 3 bases and J gave up 1 base, with 10 bases separating them. CDR3 size: 15 residues. This CDR3 is CASSFLDTSNQPQHF. Written as DNA, the CDR3 is TGTGCCAGCAGTTTTCTGGACACGAGCAATCAGCCCCAGCATTTT.

This clone appeared once. The chain links TRBV15 to TRBJ2-3; 7 bases are a match to TRBD1. This CDR3 is built from 16 residues. Germline assignment: CDR1 LNHNV and CDR2 YYDKDF (reference sequence). The trim removed 0 bases at V and 2 bases at J, leaving 5 bases unmatched. The CDR3 here is CATSRDVTGVTDTQYF. The CDR3 DNA reads as TGTGCCACCAGCAGAGATGTAACAGGGGTCACAGATACGCAGTATTTT.

Written as DNA, the CDR3 is TGCAGCGTTGAAGTAGCCCCGTTGACAGGGGGCGGGGAGACCCAGTACTTC. Amino acids: CSVEVAPLTGGGETQYF. This sequence joins TRBV29-1 and TRBJ2-5; 10 bases line up with TRBD1. The trim removed 1 base at V and 5 bases at J, leaving 13 bases unmatched. The CDR3 covers 17 residues. CDR1 and CDR2 (germline): SQVTM, ANQGSEA.

This chain links TRBV4-3 with TRBJ2-5, with TRBD2 matching over 8 bases. The germline V gene has CDR1 LGHNA and CDR2 YSLEER. V lost 0 bases, J lost 5 bases, and 8 bases stayed unmatched. CDR3 size: 16 residues. CDR3 sequence: CASSQDYRGGEETQYF. The CDR3 DNA is TGCGCCAGCAGCCAAGATTACCGGGGGGGGGAGGAGACCCAGTACTTC.

V usage is TRBV4-1 and J usage is TRBJ1-6, with D unclear. The CDR3 is made up of 16 amino acids. The germline V gene has CDR1 MGHRA and CDR2 YSYEKL. Trimming shortened V by 4 bases and J by 7 bases, and 17 bases separated the two germline ends. DNA of the CDR3: TGCGCCAGCAGCCGCAAAAGGAGTCTCGGGAATTCACCCCTCCACTTT. This encodes CASSRKRSLGNSPLHF.

J is TRBJ2-7 and V is TRBV28; tentative D call: TRBD1 (7 bases). V was shortened by 6 bases and J by 4 bases, with 10 bases between the two germline ends. This CDR3 has 12 amino acids. The germline gives CDR1 MDHEN, CDR2 SYDVKM. Written as DNA, the CDR3 is TGTGCCAGCAGCTCAGGGGGGTACGAGCAGTACGTC. This sequence encodes CASSSGGYEQYV.

The V and J genes are TRBV5-4 and TRBJ1-1; D gene unclear. Germline V gives CDR1 SGHNT, CDR2 YYREEE (reference sequence). The V end lost 4 bases, the J end lost 1 base, and 8 bases lay between the germline ends. This CDR3 spans 13 amino acids. CDR3 in DNA: TGTGCCAGCAGCCCGCCGGGGAACACTGAAGCTTTCTTT. Amino acids: CASSPPGNTEAFF.

Here the CDR3 reads CASSDRGETGELFF. CDR3 bases: TGTGCCAGCAGTGACAGGGGTGAGACCGGGGAGCTGTTTTTT. V is TRBV6-4 and J is TRBJ2-2; a weak D match, TRBD1 (5 bases). V was trimmed by 2 bases and J by 5 bases, leaving 9 bases between them. CDR1 is MRHNA and CDR2 is SNTAGT in the germline V gene. CDR3 length: 14 amino acids.

This clone has more than one count but fewer than ten. This sequence joins TRBV6-4 and TRBJ2-3; D might be TRBD2 (7 bases). The CDR3 runs to 15 residues. V lost 2 bases and J 2 bases, leaving 11 bases between the germline ends. Germline loops: CDR1 MRHNA, CDR2 SNTAGT. The chain's CDR3 is CASSDGGADTDTQYF. CDR3 nucleotides: TGTGCCAGCAGTGACGGGGGGGCTGACACAGATACGCAGTATTTT.

The V call is TRBV13, the J call TRBJ2-2; D uncertain. With 1 base removed from V and 7 bases from J, the gap between germline ends came to 7 bases. Germline V gives CDR1 PRHDT, CDR2 FYEKMQ (reference sequence). This CDR3 is 13 amino acids long. CDR3 nucleotide sequence: TGTGCCAGCAGCTTAGATCAACTCGGGGAGCTGTTTTTT. This translates into CASSLDQLGELFF.

This clone was seen more than once but under ten times. V and J are TRBV10-1 and TRBJ2-3; 10 bases fit TRBD1. Germline CDR1 is WNHNN and CDR2 is SYGVQD (reference sequence). V was clipped by 8 bases and J by 0 bases; unmatched bases: 8. The CDR3 spans 16 residues. CDR3 residues: CASGGQGQHSTDTQYF. The DNA for the CDR3 is TGCGCCAGCGGGGGACAGGGGCAGCACAGCACAGATACGCAGTATTTT.